What follows is one T cell receptor (beta chain) and its context. The antigen is not known. This sample is part of a study of vaccination effects on CD4 cells after COVID-19. Study in general: Each participant was administered two doses of either the BNT162b2 or the mRNA-1273 vaccine. Broader study findings: Late post-vaccination, clones induced by infection and those induced by vaccine underwent marked clonal contraction.

Profiled with immunoSEQ multiplex PCR; TCRdb holds only in-frame clones, not every one. This table has under 70,000 clones, 75% appearing once. Antigen-specific CD4+ T cells were expanded with viral peptide pools in the ViraFEST assay before sequencing. Isolating CD4+ T cells followed more than eight days of culture. Vaccinees lacked prior SARS-CoV-2 infection and tested negative for nucleocapsid antibodies. Researchers swapped half the medium for IL-2 medium on both days 3 and 7. Germline V lookup: CDR1 SGHRS, CDR2 YFSETQ. The CDR3 consists of 14 residues. The V and J ends lost 4 bases and 3 bases respectively, with 10 bases between them.

Sequenced here: CD4+ T cells from PBMCs cultured with HCoV-OC43 spike peptides, sampled before COVID-19 vaccination. Subset given: HCoV-OC43 spike overlapping peptide pool stimulation. This chain connects TRBV5-1 to TRBJ1-4; D may be TRBD1 (5 bases). The TCR originated in a human donor who received a COVID-19 vaccine. CDR3 in DNA: TGCGCCAGCAGCCAAGGGGCGCCTAATGAAAAACTGTTTTTT. Its protein is CASSQGAPNEKLFF. The whole variable domain, filled in from reference TRBV5-1 and TRBJ1-4, reads KAGVTQTPRYLIKTRGQQVTLSCSPISGHRSVSWYQQTPGQGLQFLFEYFSETQRNKGNFPGRFSGRQFSNSRSEMNVSTLELGDSALYLCASSQGAPNEKLFFGSGTQLSVL.